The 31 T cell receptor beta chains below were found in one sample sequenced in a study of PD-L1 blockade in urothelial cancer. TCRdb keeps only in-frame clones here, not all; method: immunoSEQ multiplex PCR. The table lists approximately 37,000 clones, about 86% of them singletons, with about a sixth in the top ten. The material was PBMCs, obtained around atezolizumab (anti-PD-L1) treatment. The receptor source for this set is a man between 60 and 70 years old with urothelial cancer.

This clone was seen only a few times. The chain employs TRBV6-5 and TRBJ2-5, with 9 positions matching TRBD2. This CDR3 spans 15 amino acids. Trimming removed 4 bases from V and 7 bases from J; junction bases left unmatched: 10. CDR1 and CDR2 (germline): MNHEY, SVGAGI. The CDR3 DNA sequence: TGTGCCAGCAGTTCGACTAGCGGACCCATAGGGACCCAGTACTTC. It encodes CASSSTSGPIGTQYF.

The CDR3 DNA reads TGTGCCAGCAGTCAACAGGGTAGCACAGATACGCAGTATTTT. It specifies CASSQQGSTDTQYF. V is TRBV11-2 and J is TRBJ2-3, with D maybe TRBD1 (6 bases). The CDR3 is made up of 14 amino acids. The germline V gene encodes CDR1 SGHAT and CDR2 FQNNGV. V lost 6 bases, J lost 0 bases, and 10 bases lay in between.

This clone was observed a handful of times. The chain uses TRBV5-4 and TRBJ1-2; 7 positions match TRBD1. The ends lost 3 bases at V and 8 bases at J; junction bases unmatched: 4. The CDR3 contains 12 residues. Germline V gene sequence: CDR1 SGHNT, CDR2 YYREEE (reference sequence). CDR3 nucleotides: TGTGCCAGCAGCTCACAGGGGAAGGGCTACACCTTC. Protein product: CASSSQGKGYTF.

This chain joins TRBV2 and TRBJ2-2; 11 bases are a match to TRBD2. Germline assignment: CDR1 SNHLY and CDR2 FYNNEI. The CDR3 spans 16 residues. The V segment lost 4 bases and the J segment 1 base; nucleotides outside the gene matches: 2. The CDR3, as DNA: TGTGCCAGCAGTGGACTAGCGGGGTTGAACACCGGGGAGCTGTTTTTT. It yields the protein CASSGLAGLNTGELFF.

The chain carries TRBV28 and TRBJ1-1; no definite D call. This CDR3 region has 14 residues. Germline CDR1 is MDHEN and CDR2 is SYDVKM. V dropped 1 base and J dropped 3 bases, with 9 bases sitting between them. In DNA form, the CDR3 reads TGTGCCAGCAGTTTATCGTCCACATACACTGAAGCTTTCTTT. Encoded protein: CASSLSSTYTEAFF.

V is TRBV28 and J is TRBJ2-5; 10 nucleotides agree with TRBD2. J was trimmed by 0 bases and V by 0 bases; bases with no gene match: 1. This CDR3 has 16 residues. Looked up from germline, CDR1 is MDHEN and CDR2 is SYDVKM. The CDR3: CASSLWTSGYQETQYF. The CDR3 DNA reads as TGTGCCAGCAGTTTATGGACTAGCGGGTACCAAGAGACCCAGTACTTC.

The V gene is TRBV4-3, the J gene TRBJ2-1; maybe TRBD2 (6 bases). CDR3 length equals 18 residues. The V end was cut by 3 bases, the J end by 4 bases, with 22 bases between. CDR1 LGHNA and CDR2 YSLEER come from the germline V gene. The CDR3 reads CASSQGPSVPVGYNEQFF. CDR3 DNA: TGCGCCAGCAGCCAGGGACCTAGCGTACCAGTGGGGTACAATGAGCAGTTCTTC.

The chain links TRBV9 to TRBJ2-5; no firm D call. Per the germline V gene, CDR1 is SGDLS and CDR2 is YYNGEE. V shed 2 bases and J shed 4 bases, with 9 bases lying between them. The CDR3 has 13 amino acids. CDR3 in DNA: TGTGCCAGCAGCGTTCCAGGAAGAGAGACCCAGTACTTC. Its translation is CASSVPGRETQYF.

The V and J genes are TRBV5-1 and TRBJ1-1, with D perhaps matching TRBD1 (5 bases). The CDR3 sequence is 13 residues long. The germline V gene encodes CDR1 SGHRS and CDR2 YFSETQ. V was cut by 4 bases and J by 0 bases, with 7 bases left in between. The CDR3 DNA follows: TGCGCCAGCAGCACGACAGTGAACACTGAAGCTTTCTTT. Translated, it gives CASSTTVNTEAFF.

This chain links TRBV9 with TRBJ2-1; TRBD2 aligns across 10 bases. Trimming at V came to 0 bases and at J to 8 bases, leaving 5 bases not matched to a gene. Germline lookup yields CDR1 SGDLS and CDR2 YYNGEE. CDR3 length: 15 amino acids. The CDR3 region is CASSVGLAGADEQFF. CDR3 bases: TGTGCCAGCAGCGTAGGCCTAGCGGGAGCGGATGAGCAGTTCTTC.

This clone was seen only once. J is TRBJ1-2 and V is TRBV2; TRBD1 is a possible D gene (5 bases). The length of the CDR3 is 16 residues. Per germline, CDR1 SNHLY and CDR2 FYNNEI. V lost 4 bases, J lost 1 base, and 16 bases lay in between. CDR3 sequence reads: CASSVTDQGFNYGYTF. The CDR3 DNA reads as TGTGCCAGCAGTGTTACGGACCAGGGTTTTAACTATGGCTACACCTTC.

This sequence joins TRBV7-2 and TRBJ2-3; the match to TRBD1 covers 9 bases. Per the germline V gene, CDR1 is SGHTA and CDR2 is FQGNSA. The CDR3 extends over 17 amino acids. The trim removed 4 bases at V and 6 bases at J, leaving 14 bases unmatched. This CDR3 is CASSYLMGTGHPDTQYF. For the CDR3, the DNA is TGTGCCAGCAGCTACCTCATGGGGACAGGGCACCCGGATACGCAGTATTTT.

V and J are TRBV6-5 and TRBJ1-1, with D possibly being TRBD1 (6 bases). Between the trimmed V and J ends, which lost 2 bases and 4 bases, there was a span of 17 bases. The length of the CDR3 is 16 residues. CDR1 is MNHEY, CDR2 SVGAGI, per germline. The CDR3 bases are TGTGCCAGCAGTTACAGGTTCTTCGGGGGGGCCACTGAAGCTTTCTTT. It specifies CASSYRFFGGATEAFF.

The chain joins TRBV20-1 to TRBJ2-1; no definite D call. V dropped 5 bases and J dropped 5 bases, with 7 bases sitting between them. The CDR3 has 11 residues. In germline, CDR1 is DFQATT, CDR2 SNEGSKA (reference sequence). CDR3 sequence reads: CSAESNNEQFF. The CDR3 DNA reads TGCAGTGCTGAGTCTAACAATGAGCAGTTCTTC.

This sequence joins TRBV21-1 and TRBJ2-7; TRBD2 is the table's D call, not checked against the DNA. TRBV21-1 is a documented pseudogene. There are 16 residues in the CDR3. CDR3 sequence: CASSKILAGSSYEQYF. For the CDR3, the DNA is TGTGCCAGCAGCAAAATCCTAGCGGGGTCCTCCTACGAGCAGTACTTC.

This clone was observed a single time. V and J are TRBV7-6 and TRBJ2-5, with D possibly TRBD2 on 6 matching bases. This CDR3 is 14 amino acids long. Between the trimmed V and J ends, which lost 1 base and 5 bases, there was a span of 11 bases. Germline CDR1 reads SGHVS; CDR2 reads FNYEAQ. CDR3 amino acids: CASSLVGGAETQYF. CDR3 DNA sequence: TGTGCCAGCAGCTTAGTTGGAGGGGCGGAGACCCAGTACTTC.

CDR3 residues: CASSLLTSGRDNEQFF. In DNA form, the CDR3 reads TGTGCCAGCAGCCTATTGACTAGCGGGAGGGACAATGAGCAGTTCTTC. The V call is TRBV7-9, the J call TRBJ2-1; 14 bases fit TRBD2. CDR1 SEHNR and CDR2 FQNEAQ come from the germline V gene (reference sequence). The CDR3 is made up of 16 amino acids. Germline trimming cut 5 bases from V and 5 bases from J; bases unmatched to any gene: 5.

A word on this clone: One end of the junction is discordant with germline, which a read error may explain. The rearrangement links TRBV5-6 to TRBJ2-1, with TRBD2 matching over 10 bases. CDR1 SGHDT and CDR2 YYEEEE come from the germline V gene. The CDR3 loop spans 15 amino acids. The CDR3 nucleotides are TGTGCCAGCAGCTTGGGACTAGCGGGTGGCAATAAGCAGTTCTTC. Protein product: CASSLGLAGGNKQFF.

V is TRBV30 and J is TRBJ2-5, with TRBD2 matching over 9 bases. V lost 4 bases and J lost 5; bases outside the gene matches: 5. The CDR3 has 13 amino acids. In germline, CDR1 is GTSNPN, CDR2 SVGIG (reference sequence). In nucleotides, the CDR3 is TGTGCCTGGAAGCGGGAGGATCGGGAGACCCAGTACTTC. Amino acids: CAWKREDRETQYF. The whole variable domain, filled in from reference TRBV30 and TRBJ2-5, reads SQTIHQWPATLVQPVGSPLSLECTVEGTSNPNLYWYRQAAGRGLQLLFYSVGIGQISSEVPQNLSASRPQDRQFILSSKKLLLSDSGFYLCAWKREDRETQYFGPGTRLLVL.

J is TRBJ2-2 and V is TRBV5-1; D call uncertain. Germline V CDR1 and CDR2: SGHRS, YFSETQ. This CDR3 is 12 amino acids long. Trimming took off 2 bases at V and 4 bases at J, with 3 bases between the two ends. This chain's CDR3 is CASSFFTGELFF. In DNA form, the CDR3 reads TGCGCCAGCAGCTTCTTCACCGGGGAGCTGTTTTTT.

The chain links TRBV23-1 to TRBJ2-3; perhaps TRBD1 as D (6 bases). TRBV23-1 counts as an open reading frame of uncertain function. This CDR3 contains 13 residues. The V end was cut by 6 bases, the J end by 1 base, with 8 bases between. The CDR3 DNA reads TGCGCCAGCAGCTGGACAGGCACAGATACGCAGTATTTT. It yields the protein CASSWTGTDTQYF.

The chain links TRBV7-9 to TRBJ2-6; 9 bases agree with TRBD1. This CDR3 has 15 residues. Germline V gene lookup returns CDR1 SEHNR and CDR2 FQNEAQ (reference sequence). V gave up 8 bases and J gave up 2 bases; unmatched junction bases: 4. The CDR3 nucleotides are TGTGCCAGCCCACAGGGGGCGGCTGGGGCCAACGTCCTGACTTTC. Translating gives CASPQGAAGANVLTF.

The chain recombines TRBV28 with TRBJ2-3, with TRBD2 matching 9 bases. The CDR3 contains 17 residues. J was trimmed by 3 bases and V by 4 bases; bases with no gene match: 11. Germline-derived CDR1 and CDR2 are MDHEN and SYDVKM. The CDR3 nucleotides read TGTGCCAGCAGTTCCCCAAGAGGGCTAGCGGGAACAGATACGCAGTATTTT. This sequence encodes CASSSPRGLAGTDTQYF.

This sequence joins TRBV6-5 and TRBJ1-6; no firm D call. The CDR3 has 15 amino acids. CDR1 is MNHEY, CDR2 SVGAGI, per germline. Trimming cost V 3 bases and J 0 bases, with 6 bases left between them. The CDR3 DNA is TGTGCCAGCAGTTATGGGAGCTCCTATAATTCACCCCTCCACTTT. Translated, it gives CASSYGSSYNSPLHF.

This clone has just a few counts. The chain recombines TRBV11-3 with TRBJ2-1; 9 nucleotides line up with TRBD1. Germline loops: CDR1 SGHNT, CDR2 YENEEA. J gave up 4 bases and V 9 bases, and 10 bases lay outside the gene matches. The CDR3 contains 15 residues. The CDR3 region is CARTTGGFPYNEQFF. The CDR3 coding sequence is TGTGCCAGAACGACAGGGGGTTTCCCTTACAATGAGCAGTTCTTC.

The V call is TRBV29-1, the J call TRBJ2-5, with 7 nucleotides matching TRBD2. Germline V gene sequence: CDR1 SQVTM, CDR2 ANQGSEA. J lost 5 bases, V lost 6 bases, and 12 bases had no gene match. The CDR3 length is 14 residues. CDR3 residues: CSVTGTNVPETQYF. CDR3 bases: TGCAGCGTCACCGGGACTAACGTTCCGGAGACCCAGTACTTC.

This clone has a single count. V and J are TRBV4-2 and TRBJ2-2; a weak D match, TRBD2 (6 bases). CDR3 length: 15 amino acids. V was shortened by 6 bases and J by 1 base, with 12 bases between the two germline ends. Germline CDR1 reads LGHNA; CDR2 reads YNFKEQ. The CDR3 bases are TGTGCCAGCAGGGGTAATAGCGGGAACACCGGGGAGCTGTTTTTT. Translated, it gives CASRGNSGNTGELFF.

The CDR3 spells CASSPGQGAEQPQHF. The CDR3 DNA reads as TGCGCCAGCAGCCCCGGACAGGGGGCAGAGCAGCCCCAGCATTTT. The V and J genes are TRBV5-1 and TRBJ1-5, with 11 bases that match TRBD1. Germline-derived CDR1 and CDR2 are SGHRS and YFSETQ. The CDR3 runs 15 residues. Trimming removed 4 bases from V and 7 bases from J; junction bases left unmatched: 7.

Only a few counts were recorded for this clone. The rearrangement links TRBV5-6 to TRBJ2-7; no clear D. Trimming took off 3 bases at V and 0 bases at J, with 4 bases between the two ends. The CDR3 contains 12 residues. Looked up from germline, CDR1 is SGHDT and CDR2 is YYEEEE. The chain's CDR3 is CASSSSSYEQYF. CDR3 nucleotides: TGTGCCAGCAGCTCTAGCTCCTACGAGCAGTACTTC.

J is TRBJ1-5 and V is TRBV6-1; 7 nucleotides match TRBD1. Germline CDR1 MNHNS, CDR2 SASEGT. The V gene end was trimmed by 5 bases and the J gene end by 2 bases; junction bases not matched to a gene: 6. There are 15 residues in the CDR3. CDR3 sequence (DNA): TGTGCCAGCAGTTCACAGGGGAATGGCAATCAGCCCCAGCATTTT. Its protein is CASSSQGNGNQPQHF.

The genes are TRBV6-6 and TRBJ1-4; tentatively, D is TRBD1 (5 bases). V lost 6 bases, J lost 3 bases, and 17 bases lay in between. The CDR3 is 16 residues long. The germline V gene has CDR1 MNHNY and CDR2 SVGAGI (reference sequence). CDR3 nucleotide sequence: TGTGCCAGCAGCGCGGCAGGGAGGCTATCTAATGAAAAACTGTTTTTT. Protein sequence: CASSAAGRLSNEKLFF.